This section outlines one TCR beta chain sequence together with its context. The target of this receptor is not known. No qualities accompany the bases; no much larger clone lies one base away. These data are taken from a study of CD8+ T cells in alopecia areata (dated by TCRdb to between 2017 and 2018). Context from the whole study: Treated patients were enrolled in an open-label pilot trial of oral tofacitinib, 5 to 10 mg twice daily, for moderate-to-severe alopecia areata. RNA was extracted with the PAXgene miRNA kit for fixed scalp, the miRNeasy kit for PBMCs, and the RNeasy kit for mouse skin. High-throughput TCRbeta sequencing was used to examine T cell clonal expansion in alopecia areata in both the C3H/HeJ mouse model and human patients. immunoSEQ multiplex PCR using 35 Vbeta forward primers and 13 Jbeta reverse primers was used to amplify TCRbeta CDR3 regions. Scalp tissue and sorted CD4+ and CD8+ peripheral blood T cells from patchy and totalis/universalis alopecia areata patients and from healthy controls were covered by human TCRbeta sequencing. Biopsies were taken from tofacitinib-treated patients at baseline and again at 4 and 24 weeks into treatment, and several of those patients also had a later scalp biopsy. Patients received tofacitinib for 6 to 18 months and were then followed off drug for 6 months to check for delayed response and recurrence. Scalp clonality was compared among normal scalp (n=4), patchy alopecia areata scalp (n=8), and alopecia totalis/universalis scalp (n=8).

CDR1 KGHSH and CDR2 LQKENI are derived from the germline V gene. Cut back by 1 base and 2 bases, the V and J ends lie 9 bases apart. The CDR3 covers 15 residues, taking in both the cysteine and the phenylalanine. The sequence is cut down to CDR3 DNA, 45 bases in frame from base 1. The time point label on this specimen signifies: baseline before oral tofacitinib. From alopecia areata patients, peripheral blood was collected along with lesional scalp punch biopsies. PBMCs were isolated by density centrifugation and stained for CD3, CD4 and CD8, after which CD4+ and CD8+ T cells were sorted on a FACSAria. The library was generated by the immunoSEQ multiplex PCR assay. For TCR sequencing, RNA was extracted from every sample and reverse transcribed into cDNA to serve as template. SuperScript III was used to make first-strand cDNA, primed with a 2:1 mix of oligo-dT and random hexamers. A synthetic immune receptor repertoire was used to assess amplification bias, and residual bias was removed computationally. Processing in the source paper ran as follows. After raw reads were preprocessed to remove errors, the CDR3 was defined following IMGT conventions as running from the conserved cysteine to phenylalanine. Clonality was computed by normalizing Shannon entropy by log2 of the number of productive unique TCRs and subtracting the result from 1. Scalp TCRbeta sequences were cross-referenced with sorted blood CD4 and CD8 repertoires so that the CD4 or CD8 identity of scalp clones could be inferred. Imported from immuneACCESS, the table was reduced by TCRdb to in-frame sequences with V and J called. These copies leave out some clones; in studies compared against another copy, an unresolved V gene accounts for under half, and the cause of the remainder is not known. The V and J calls and clone size were taken over from that table, and D and trimming were inferred from the DNA. In all, the sample holds 200,000 to 250,000 clones, and approximately 61% of those were seen once. The ten largest clonotypes hold 0.45% of the sample.

What the research found in general, with its limitations: Shared TCR sequences between patients were less evident than in mice, which may be partly attributable to HLA diversity in the patient population. Compared with normal scalp, lesional scalp had higher clonality and more expanded CD8+ clones, particularly in alopecia totalis/universalis, a pattern that suggests antigenic drive. Resident alphabeta T cells in normal human skin are also sequenced, complicating scalp TCR repertoire analysis, unlike mouse skin dominated by gammadelta T cells.

This sequence originates from a human donor with alopecia areata. The sample consisted of CD4+ T cells sorted from blood, taken at week 0. Rearrangement joined TRBV18 to TRBJ2-1; 5 matching bases give a weak D call of TRBD2. The CDR3 has the sequence CASSPREFAYNEQFF. The bases read TGTGCCAGCTCACCACGGGAGTTTGCCTACAATGAGCAGTTCTTC.